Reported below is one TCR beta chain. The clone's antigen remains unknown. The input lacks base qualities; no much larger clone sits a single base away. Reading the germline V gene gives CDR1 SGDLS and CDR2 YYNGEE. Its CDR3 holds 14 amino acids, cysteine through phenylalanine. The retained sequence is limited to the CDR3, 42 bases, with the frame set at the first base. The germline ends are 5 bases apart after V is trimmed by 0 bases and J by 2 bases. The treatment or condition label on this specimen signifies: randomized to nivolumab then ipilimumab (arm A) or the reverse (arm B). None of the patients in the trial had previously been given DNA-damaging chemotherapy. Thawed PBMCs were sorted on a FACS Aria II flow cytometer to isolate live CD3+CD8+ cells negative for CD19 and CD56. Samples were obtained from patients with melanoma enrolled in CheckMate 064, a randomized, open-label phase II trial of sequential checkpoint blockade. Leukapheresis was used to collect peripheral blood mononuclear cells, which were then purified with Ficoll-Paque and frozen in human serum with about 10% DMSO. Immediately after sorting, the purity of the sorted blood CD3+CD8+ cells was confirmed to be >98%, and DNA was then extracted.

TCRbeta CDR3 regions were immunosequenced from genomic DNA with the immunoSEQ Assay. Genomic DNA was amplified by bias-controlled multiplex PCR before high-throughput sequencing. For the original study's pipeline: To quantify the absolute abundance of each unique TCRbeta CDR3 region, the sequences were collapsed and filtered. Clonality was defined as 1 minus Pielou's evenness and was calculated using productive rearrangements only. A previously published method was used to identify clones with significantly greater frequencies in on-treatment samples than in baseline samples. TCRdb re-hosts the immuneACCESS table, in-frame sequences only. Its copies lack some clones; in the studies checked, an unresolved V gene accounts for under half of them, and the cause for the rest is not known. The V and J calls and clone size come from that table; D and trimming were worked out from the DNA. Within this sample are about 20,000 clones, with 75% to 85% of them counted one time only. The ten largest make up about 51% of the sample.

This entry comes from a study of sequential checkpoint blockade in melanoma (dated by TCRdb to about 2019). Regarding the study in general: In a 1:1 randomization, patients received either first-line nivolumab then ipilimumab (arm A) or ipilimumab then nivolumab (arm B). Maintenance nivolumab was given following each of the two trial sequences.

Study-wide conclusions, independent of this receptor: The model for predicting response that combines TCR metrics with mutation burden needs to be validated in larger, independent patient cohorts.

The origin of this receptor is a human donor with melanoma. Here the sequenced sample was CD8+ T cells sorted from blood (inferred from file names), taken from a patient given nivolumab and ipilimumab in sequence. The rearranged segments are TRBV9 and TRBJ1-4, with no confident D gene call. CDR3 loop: CASSVGQTNEKLFF. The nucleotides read TGTGCCAGCAGCGTAGGTCAGACTAATGAAAAACTGTTTTTT.